This T cell receptor (beta chain) was captured by sequencing in a study of cytomegalovirus exposure and HLA in healthy donors (dated by TCRdb to the late 2010s). Regarding the complete study: An earlier analysis of roughly 630 of the donors reported approximately 300 Gb of sequence data and around 120 million unique TCR beta sequences from 150 million to 200 million T cells. An early release covering roughly 600 HLA-typed donors comprised about 290 gigabases of sequencing data and roughly 86 million unique TCR sequences. The genetic ancestry cluster associated with self-reported Caucasian donors included roughly four fifths of the approximately 430 genotyped donors. The study aimed to test whether cataloging public T cell receptors could reveal signatures of past pathogen exposure. The T cell repertoires of several hundred subjects were profiled by immunosequencing and related to cytomegalovirus serostatus. Along with the roughly 670-subject first cohort, a separate validation cohort of around 120 different subjects was used. To predict cytomegalovirus infection status, the study combined high-throughput TCR immunosequencing, statistical association of individual TCRs with disease status, and machine learning. A later analysis re-examined previously published TCR beta repertoires from 500 to 700 donors and added high-resolution HLA genotyping to investigate patterns of TCR occurrence. The later analysis used no new phenotypic data to find candidate immune exposures, relying instead on TCR beta sequences and their occurrence across donors. An earlier analysis of around 640 of the donors used high-throughput TCR beta sequencing to judge whether each TCR beta V gene segment behaved as functional or pseudogenic. Donor age, sex, ethnicity and CMV serostatus were compiled together with the repertoire data. A later genetic analysis used genome-wide SNP genotypes for 398 of the 666 donors, treating that subset as a discovery cohort. Every discovery cohort repertoire had been produced on one sequencing platform. Class I and class II HLA loci were covered by the typing at four-digit resolution. The number of typed donors differed by locus: about 629-630 for A, B, C, DRB1 and DQB1; some 500 for DQA1; approximately 610 for DPA1; and 450 to 480 for DPB1. Roughly five DR-DQ haplotypes were handled as single units for association and clustering because linkage in the cohort was strong. On average, around 230,000 unique TCR beta nucleotide sequences were sequenced per donor among some 420 genotyped donors of the cohort, with about 17% of those sequences being non-productive.

The cohort was made up of about 670 healthy bone marrow donors. At the time of sampling, every cohort member was nominally healthy, though immune exposures that went unrecorded were likely present. The donor was CMV seronegative and was included in the group of about 350 seronegative cohort members. Every donor gave a peripheral blood sample, and the peripheral blood mononuclear cells from that sample were used for TCR beta sequencing. The Qiagen DNeasy Blood Extraction Kit was used to extract genomic DNA from the blood cell samples. Summary of the overall study and its limitations: A cluster of highly shared sequence variants was judged likely to be a technical artifact of the sequencing pipeline. Most CMV-associated TCR beta chains appeared to be HLA-restricted in a later analysis, and the HLA associations seemed to be driven largely by CMV exposure. Presence/absence analyses assumed roughly uniform sequencing depth across donors, an assumption that may not hold. A later analysis found that HLA-associated TCR beta chains were more clonally expanded and had lower generation probabilities than equally common non-associated chains. Correlated functional status among segregating V segments might reflect linkage disequilibrium, but an unknown experimental factor could not be ruled out. At a false discovery rate of 0.05, a later analysis linked 16,951 TCR beta sequences to specific HLA alleles. According to a later analysis, parvovirus B19, influenza, CMV and Epstein-Barr virus appeared linked to several top co-occurrence clusters. Because the 87-base-pair reads could not distinguish some IMGT-functional V segments, including TRBV6-2 and TRBV6-3, those segments were excluded. Strong co-occurrence of HLA alleles, especially DR and DQ, made assigning TCR associations to individual alleles difficult. Seventeen rarely observed V segments, including chromosome 9 orphons, were excluded from the earlier analysis of a few hundred of the donors because counts were too low. A few of the identified cytomegalovirus-associated TCR beta chains were confirmed in vitro to be specific for cytomegalovirus antigens. In an earlier analysis of approximately 590 of the donors, most TCR beta V segments appeared in productive rearrangements about 90% or about 30% of the time, broadly matching IMGT annotations. In both the original and validation cohorts, the classifier was reported to diagnose cytomegalovirus status with high specificity and sensitivity. In a later analysis, TCR association rates were found to vary across HLA loci, with the most associated TCRs seen for DRB1 alleles and the fewest for HLA-C alleles. A total of 164 TCR beta chains were listed by the study as associated with cytomegalovirus. The only immune exposure information available for the cohort was CMV serostatus. V-gene and J-gene trimming of TCR beta chains was associated with a missense DCLRE1C variant in a later genetic analysis, and the association was replicated in an independent cohort. While some public TCRs were present in many individuals, most TCR sequences turned up only very rarely across donors. According to a later genetic analysis, donors in an Asian-associated ancestry cluster had fewer N-insertions in productive TCRs than the approximately 650-donor mean. The authors suggested that the approach could potentially be generalized to other disease states and immunological phenotypes. Because HLA typing was missing for some donors at each locus, association tests included only the typed subset. A further reported finding was that TCR beta sequences accurately predicted the HLA-A and HLA-B alleles for most subjects in the first cohort. The cohort was sequenced for TCR beta chains only, and without alpha or paired-chain data the features that could be detected were limited.

From the cysteine up to the phenylalanine, the CDR3 has a length of 16 residues. The kept DNA is CDR3 alone, 48 bases in frame from the first base. For CDR1 and CDR2, the germline V gene (reference sequence) lists GTSNPN and SVGIG. V trim: 0 bases; J trim: 5 bases; unmatched bases: 9. Comments on this clone: Its binding antigen is unknown. No base quality information exists; no much larger clone differs at one position.

The library was prepared using the immunoSEQ multiplex PCR assay. For the multiplex PCR, a mixture combining 60 forward primers for TCR Vbeta segments and 13 reverse primers for TCR Jbeta segments was used. A multiplex PCR assay on genomic DNA amplified the CDR3 region of rearranged TCR beta genes. On the Illumina HiSeq System, the amplified TCR beta libraries were sequenced as 87-base-pair reads. On the authors' methods: Across the 640 or so repertoires, a later analysis counted some 81 million unique TCR beta chains, roughly 11 million of which were shared by at least two donors. Raw reads were error-corrected and collapsed into unique sequences with a nearest-neighbor algorithm that merged closely related sequences to remove PCR and sequencing errors. To assign V, D and J gene segments, CDR3 sequences were aligned to IMGT reference sequences. For a sequence to be retained, a match of at least six nucleotides to both a V gene segment and a J gene segment was required. A rearrangement counted as productive if the CDR3 had no stop codons and remained in frame with V and J, and every other rearrangement counted as non-productive. CDR3 was defined by IMGT convention, running from the second conserved V-encoded cysteine to the conserved J-encoded phenylalanine. The earlier analysis of 587 of the donors excluded sequences that lacked an unambiguous match to a single V gene segment. In an earlier analysis of a few hundred of the donors, V segments were called functional above 56.7% productive rearrangements and were called segregating when the between-donor standard deviation exceeded 5%. A statistical classification framework was developed to diagnose cytomegalovirus status using the catalog of TCR beta chain sequences. In a later analysis, TCR nucleotide sequences were compared against IMGT/GENE-DB human TR gene sequences so that V and J genes could be assigned. Using the TCRdist pipeline, a later analysis assigned CDR3 sequences along with most-parsimonious VDJ recombination scenarios. A later analysis defined each TCR beta chain by its CDR3 amino acid sequence plus V-gene family, and excluded reads lacking a unique V-gene family. A later analysis removed 592 highly shared, low-generation-probability nucleotide sequences to deal with suspected cross-contamination and a sequencing artifact. A later analysis calculated a clonal expansion index for each public chain from normalized within-repertoire ranks of inferred template counts. In a later analysis, generation probabilities were computed with a VDJ recombination model fitted to out-of-frame rearrangements, and the resulting probabilities were checked against IGoR. Hypergeometric tests were used in a later analysis to score TCR-TCR, TCR-HLA and TCR-CMV co-occurrence, with a repertoire-size bias correction applied to the TCR pairs. To estimate false discovery rates, a later analysis permuted the HLA or CMV assignments 20 times. In a later analysis, co-occurring TCRs were grouped using DBSCAN, with TCRdist sequence similarity added in when clustering inside HLA-allele-positive subsets. Repertoires with fewer than 30,000 or more than 120,000 public chains, plus five repertoires with anomalous nucleotide sharing, were excluded from co-occurrence clustering. Entries here come from immuneACCESS through TCRdb and include only in-frame sequences with V and J called. Some clones fail to appear in such tables; in the studies checked, an unresolved V gene covers under half of the shortfall, and the cause of the remainder is unknown. The V and J calls and clone size come from that table; D and trimming were worked out from the DNA. Recorded for this sample are about 130,000 clones; 65% to 85% of them occurred a single time. The leading ten clones occupy under 1.5% of the sample.

Sequencing used PBMCs. The sequence joins TRBV30 to TRBJ2-1; 8 of the junction bases match TRBD2. The sequence came from a man aged 50-60 years in good health and CMV-seronegative. The CDR3 reads as follows: CAWSVMRGVGNNEQFF. The DNA reads as follows: TGTGCCTGGAGTGTAATGCGGGGGGTAGGCAACAATGAGCAGTTCTTC.